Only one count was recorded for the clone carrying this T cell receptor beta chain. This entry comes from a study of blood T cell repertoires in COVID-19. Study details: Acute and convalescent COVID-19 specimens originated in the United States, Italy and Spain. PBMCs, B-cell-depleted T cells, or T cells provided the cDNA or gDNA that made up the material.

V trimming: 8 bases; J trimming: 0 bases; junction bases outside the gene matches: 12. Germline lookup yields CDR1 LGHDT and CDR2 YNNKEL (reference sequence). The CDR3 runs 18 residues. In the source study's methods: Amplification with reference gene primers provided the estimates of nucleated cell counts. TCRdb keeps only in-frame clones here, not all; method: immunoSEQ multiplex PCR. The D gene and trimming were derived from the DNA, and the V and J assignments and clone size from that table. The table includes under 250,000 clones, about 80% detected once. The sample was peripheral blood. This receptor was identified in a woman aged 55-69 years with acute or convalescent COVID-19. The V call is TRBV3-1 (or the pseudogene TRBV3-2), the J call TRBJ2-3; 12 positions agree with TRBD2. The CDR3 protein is CASGGLAGQKPSTDTQYF. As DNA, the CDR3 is TGTGCCAGCGGCGGACTAGCGGGGCAGAAACCTAGCACAGATACGCAGTATTTT.